Listed below are T cell receptor beta chains from one sample, sequenced in a study of Ad26.COV2.S vaccination and SARS-CoV-2 variants. Produced via immunoSEQ multiplex PCR; TCRdb's table is partial and in-frame only. The sample includes some 350,000 clones, 92% of them seen just once. Sequencing used peripheral blood, obtained after recovery from COVID-19. These receptors were taken from a human donor who had recovered from COVID-19. CDR3s include the opening cysteine and the closing phenylalanine or tryptophan. A D gene is named only where the DNA matches it firmly. Expanded clones are given a class, and other clones once, few, many or no size at all.

clone_size cdr3_length j_call d_call v_call cdr3_aa cdr3_nt
- 14 TRBJ2-7 - TRBV29-1 CSVEVGDRSYEQYF TGCAGCGTTGAAGTGGGGGACCGATCCTACGAGCAGTACTTC
- 14 TRBJ2-5 - TRBV10-3 CAISERGSQETQYF TGTGCCATCAGTGAGAGGGGCAGCCAAGAGACCCAGTACTTC
once 16 TRBJ2-3 TRBD1 TRBV5-8 CASSYPGQDYTDTQYF TGTGCCAGCAGCTACCCGGGACAGGATTACACAGATACGCAGTATTTT
- 13 TRBJ2-7 - TRBV15 CATSRAQGHEQYF TGTGCCACCAGCAGAGCCCAAGGGCACGAGCAGTACTTC
- 12 TRBJ2-7 - TRBV6-2/TRBV6-3 CASSLGQYEQYF TGTGCCAGCAGTCTCGGACAGTACGAGCAGTACTTC
- 10 TRBJ2-3 - TRBV2 CASKADTQYF TGTGCCAGCAAGGCAGATACGCAGTATTTT
- 18 TRBJ2-5 - TRBV9 CASSSGDSGGESQETQYF TGTGCCAGCAGCTCAGGGGACTCAGGTGGGGAGTCCCAAGAGACCCAGTACTTC
- 15 TRBJ2-1 - TRBV19 CASRLGGPIYNEQFF TGTGCCAGTAGGTTGGGGGGGCCTATCTACAATGAGCAGTTCTTC
- 15 TRBJ2-1 TRBD2 TRBV5-6 CASSLKRGGPDEQFF TGTGCCAGCAGCTTAAAGCGGGGGGGCCCCGATGAGCAGTTCTTC
once 15 TRBJ2-7 - TRBV7-9 CASSRNEAAFYEQYF TGTGCCAGCAGCCGCAATGAAGCGGCCTTCTACGAGCAGTACTTC
few 15 TRBJ1-6 TRBD1 TRBV5-6 CASSSGDRGGSPLHF TGTGCCAGCAGCTCTGGGGACAGGGGAGGATCACCCCTCCACTTT
- 16 TRBJ2-7 - TRBV3-1/TRBV3-2 CATISRTGPYSYEQYF TGTGCCACCATCAGCCGTACCGGGCCGTACTCCTACGAGCAGTACTTC
- 14 TRBJ2-2 - TRBV5-4 CASSLAENTGELFF TGTGCCAGCAGCTTGGCGGAGAACACCGGGGAGCTGTTTTTT
- 18 TRBJ2-3 TRBD1 TRBV7-9 CASSGQGRTNPATDTQYF TGTGCCAGCAGCGGACAGGGGCGGACCAACCCCGCCACAGATACGCAGTATTTT
- 12 TRBJ2-5 - TRBV18 CASSLLQETQYF TGTGCCAGCTCACTCCTACAAGAGACCCAGTACTTC
- 13 TRBJ1-1 - TRBV2 CASSDKPGTEAFF TGTGCCAGCAGTGATAAACCGGGCACTGAAGCTTTCTTT
- 11 TRBJ2-3 - TRBV6-5 CASSAGKTQYF TGTGCCAGCTCGGCAGGGAAAACGCAGTATTTT
once 16 TRBJ1-2 - TRBV24-1 CATSLPPGALAYGYTF TGTGCCACCAGTCTCCCCCCCGGGGCGTTGGCCTATGGCTACACCTTC
- 15 TRBJ2-3 - TRBV11-2 CASSLGGRDTDTQYF TGTGCCAGCAGCTTAGGGGGGCGTGACACAGATACGCAGTATTTT
- 11 TRBJ1-1 TRBD1 TRBV7-2 CASTGQVPPFF TGTGCCAGCACCGGACAGGTCCCACCTTTCTTT
once 14 TRBJ2-4 - TRBV9 CASSGGPAKNIQYF TGTGCCAGCAGCGGGGGCCCAGCCAAAAACATTCAGTACTTC
- 14 TRBJ1-1 - TRBV5-4 CASSLESVQTEAFF TGTGCCAGCAGCTTGGAGTCTGTACAGACTGAAGCTTTCTTT
- 19 TRBJ1-5 TRBD1 TRBV6-2/TRBV6-3 CASSYFGRSGQDPNQPQHF TGTGCCAGCAGTTACTTCGGTAGGTCCGGACAGGACCCTAATCAGCCCCAGCATTTT
- 12 TRBJ1-2 - TRBV2 CASSGQLRGYTF TGTGCCAGCAGTGGTCAGCTCAGGGGCTACACCTTC
- 17 TRBJ2-6 TRBD2 TRBV7-8 CASSLSGGPGGANVLTF TGTGCCAGCAGCTTATCGGGAGGGCCAGGTGGGGCCAACGTCCTGACTTTC
- 13 TRBJ1-5 - TRBV11-2 CASSPRGGQPQHF TGTGCCAGCAGCCCTAGGGGGGGCCAGCCCCAGCATTTT
- 16 TRBJ1-3 - TRBV9 CASSLAWGDTGNTIYF TGTGCCAGCAGCCTAGCATGGGGCGATACTGGAAACACCATATATTTT
- 14 TRBJ2-7 - TRBV18 CASSPRGETYEQYF TGTGCCAGCTCACCAAGGGGGGAGACCTACGAGCAGTACTTC
- 13 TRBJ1-1 - TRBV18 CASSPPRDTEAFF TGTGCCAGCTCACCACCAAGGGACACTGAAGCTTTCTTT
- 13 TRBJ1-1 - TRBV6-2/TRBV6-3 CASSSLGDTEAFF TGTGCCAGCAGTTCCCTAGGGGACACTGAAGCTTTCTTT
- 18 TRBJ1-1 TRBD1 TRBV27 CASSPGQGFSYLNTEAFF TGTGCCAGCAGTCCTGGACAGGGGTTTAGCTATTTGAACACTGAAGCTTTCTTT
- 16 TRBJ2-2 - TRBV7-2 CASSFTGLPDTGELFF TGTGCCAGCAGCTTTACAGGGTTACCGGACACCGGGGAGCTGTTTTTT
- 13 TRBJ1-1 - TRBV12-3/TRBV12-4 CASSLGTNTEAFF TGTGCCAGCAGCCTCGGGACGAACACTGAAGCTTTCTTT
- 13 TRBJ1-1 - TRBV6-5 CASWRKKNTEAFF TGTGCCAGCTGGAGAAAAAAGAACACTGAAGCTTTCTTT
- 15 TRBJ1-2 - TRBV18 CASSLAPRDHYGYTF TGTGCCAGCTCGCTAGCCCCTCGGGACCACTATGGCTACACCTTC
- 14 TRBJ2-2 - TRBV15 CATSRQPGAGELFF TGTGCCACCAGCAGGCAACCCGGGGCCGGGGAGCTGTTTTTT
- 14 TRBJ2-5 TRBD1 TRBV29-1 CSVDPGQGPGTQYF TGCAGCGTTGATCCGGGACAGGGGCCGGGGACCCAGTACTTC
- 15 TRBJ2-6 - TRBV6-5 CASSYETSGANVLTF TGTGCCAGCAGTTACGAGACGTCTGGGGCCAACGTCCTGACTTTC
- 14 TRBJ2-1 - TRBV3-1/TRBV3-2 CASSLGGAPNEQFF TGTGCCAGCAGCCTAGGGGGGGCCCCCAATGAGCAGTTCTTC
- 12 TRBJ1-2 - TRBV9 CASRGDRNGYTF TGTGCCAGCAGGGGGGACCGTAATGGCTACACCTTC
- 16 TRBJ2-1 - TRBV19 CASSGGLLPSYNEQFF TGTGCCAGTAGTGGTGGCCTACTCCCCTCCTACAATGAGCAGTTCTTC
- 14 TRBJ1-1 - TRBV9 CASSVEKFGDEAFF TGTGCCAGCAGCGTAGAAAAATTCGGAGATGAAGCTTTCTTT
- 15 TRBJ2-1 TRBD2 TRBV11-2 CASSSYQGLADEQFF TGTGCCAGCAGCTCCTACCAAGGACTAGCGGATGAGCAGTTCTTC
- 16 TRBJ2-5 TRBD1 TRBV5-4 CASSRRTGLLQETQYF TGTGCCAGCAGCCGCAGGACAGGGCTACTCCAAGAGACCCAGTACTTC
- 15 TRBJ1-4 - TRBV10-3 CAISESGVANEKLFF TGTGCCATCAGTGAGTCGGGGGTAGCTAATGAAAAACTGTTTTTT
- 16 TRBJ2-2 TRBD1 TRBV6-5 CASSYRTGGNTGELFF TGTGCCAGCAGTTACCGGACAGGGGGCAACACCGGGGAGCTGTTTTTT
once 13 TRBJ1-2 - TRBV19 CASTGRLSYGYTF TGTGCCAGTACGGGCAGACTATCCTATGGCTACACCTTC
- 12 TRBJ2-7 - TRBV12-5 CASGLSLYEQYF TGTGCTAGTGGTTTGAGCCTCTACGAGCAGTACTTC
- 14 TRBJ2-5 - TRBV13 CASSLVPVGETQYF TGTGCCAGCAGTCTAGTCCCCGTGGGGGAGACCCAGTACTTC
- 13 TRBJ2-4 - TRBV12-3/TRBV12-4 CASTLQGRGIQYF TGTGCCAGCACCCTACAGGGTCGGGGCATTCAGTACTTC
- 13 TRBJ2-3 - TRBV27 CASRQRDTDTQYF TGTGCCAGCCGTCAAAGGGACACAGATACGCAGTATTTT
- 14 TRBJ1-1 - TRBV7-2 CASSPGRGSTEAFF TGTGCCAGCAGCCCAGGAAGGGGAAGCACTGAAGCTTTCTTT
- 16 TRBJ2-1 TRBD2 TRBV3-1/TRBV3-2 CASSPLRGRPSNEQFF TGTGCCAGCAGCCCCTTGCGGGGGAGACCCAGCAATGAGCAGTTCTTC
- 11 TRBJ2-3 - TRBV6-1 CASSSTDTQYF TGTGCCAGCAGCTCCACAGATACGCAGTATTTT
- 14 TRBJ1-2 - TRBV2 CASILQGWNYGYTF TGTGCCAGCATCCTACAGGGCTGGAACTATGGCTACACCTTC
- 13 TRBJ1-1 TRBD1 TRBV7-6 CASGQGRDTEAFF TGTGCCAGCGGACAGGGGAGGGACACTGAAGCTTTCTTT
- 12 TRBJ1-2 - TRBV12-3/TRBV12-4 CASPHVYYGYTF TGTGCCAGCCCCCACGTCTACTATGGCTACACCTTC